A single sample gave rise to the 19 T cell receptor beta chains below, sequenced in a study of blood T cell repertoires in COVID-19. Measured with immunoSEQ multiplex PCR; TCRdb has only the in-frame clones, and not every one. In the table there are approximately 480,000 clones, roughly 87% of which are singletons. The material sequenced was peripheral blood. These receptors were taken from a man aged 18-30 years with COVID-19, enrolled during active disease.

This rearrangement joins TRBV20-1 to TRBJ1-1; 7 nucleotides align to TRBD1. The CDR3 runs to 11 residues. Per germline, CDR1 DFQATT and CDR2 SNEGSKA (reference sequence). Losses at the gene ends were 6 bases for V and 5 bases for J; bases not matched to a gene: 3. This CDR3 is CSAAGGTEAFF. The CDR3 DNA reads TGCAGTGCGGCAGGGGGGACTGAAGCTTTCTTT.

The rearrangement uses TRBV2 and TRBJ1-5, with TRBD1 matching over 8 bases. The CDR3 is 14 residues long. CDR1 is SNHLY and CDR2 is FYNNEI in the germline V gene. V trimming: 6 bases; J trimming: 7 bases; junction bases outside the gene matches: 8. The CDR3 sequence is CASSSGQGNQPQHF. In DNA, the CDR3 is TGTGCCAGCAGCTCCGGACAGGGTAACCAGCCCCAGCATTTT.

For the CDR3, the DNA is TGTGCCAGAAGCTTGCCAGGGCGAGCCACTGAAGCTTTCTTT. Protein sequence: CARSLPGRATEAFF. The chain combines TRBV5-3 with TRBJ1-1; possible D gene TRBD1, 5 bases. TRBV5-3 is an ORF, with its function uncertain. Trimming cost V 1 base and J 4 bases, with 11 bases left between them. The CDR3 is 14 residues long.

V is TRBV1 and J is TRBJ1-3; the table's TRBD1 call for D was not verified on the DNA. TRBV1 is described as a pseudogene. The CDR3 sequence is 16 residues long. This CDR3 reads CTSSLRTTGFGNTIYF. The CDR3 DNA reads as TGCACCAGCAGCCTAAGAACGACAGGGTTTGGAAACACCATATATTTT.

This chain links TRBV6-1 with TRBJ1-6; the D gene is possibly TRBD1 (5 bases). The germline V gene has CDR1 MNHNS and CDR2 SASEGT. V was shortened by 2 bases and J by 8 bases, with 10 bases between the two germline ends. This CDR3 has 14 amino acids. In nucleotides, the CDR3 is TGTGCCAGCAGTGAAAGACAGCTCGATTCACCCCTCCACTTT. Protein sequence: CASSERQLDSPLHF.

The J gene is TRBJ1-1, the V gene TRBV4-1, with D unresolved. V dropped 4 bases and J dropped 3 bases, with 9 bases sitting between them. Germline V gene data show CDR1 as MGHRA and CDR2 as YSYEKL. The CDR3 totals 13 residues. CDR3 protein: CASSLTGHTEAFF. The CDR3 coding sequence is TGCGCCAGCAGCCTAACGGGTCACACTGAAGCTTTCTTT.

The chain uses TRBV7-9 and TRBJ2-3; D perhaps matches TRBD2 (5 bases). The V gene lost 1 base and the J gene lost 5 bases, with 7 bases spanning the gap. This CDR3 has 13 residues. Germline assignment: CDR1 SEHNR and CDR2 FQNEAQ (reference sequence). The CDR3 coding sequence is TGTGCCAGCAGCTTAGTTCGGGGAGATACGCAGTATTTT. Encoded protein: CASSLVRGDTQYF. The entire variable domain, with the rest obtained from reference TRBV7-9 and TRBJ2-3, is as follows: DTGVSQNPRHKITKRGQNVTFRCDPISEHNRLYWYRQTLGQGPEFLTYFQNEAQLEKSRLLSDRFSAERPKGSFSTLEIQRTEQGDSAMYLCASSLVRGDTQYFGPGTRLTVL.

The chain employs TRBV5-1 and TRBJ2-6, with 7 positions matching TRBD2. V shed 4 bases and J 3 bases; nucleotides not matched to a gene: 13. This CDR3 has 18 amino acids. Germline V CDR1 and CDR2: SGHRS, YFSETQ. CDR3 bases: TGCGCCAGCAGCCCCTTATTGTCAGGGAGGGATGGGGCCAACGTCCTGACTTTC. Translation gives CASSPLLSGRDGANVLTF. Full variable domain (missing parts from reference TRBV5-1 and TRBJ2-6): KAGVTQTPRYLIKTRGQQVTLSCSPISGHRSVSWYQQTPGQGLQFLFEYFSETQRNKGNFPGRFSGRQFSNSRSEMNVSTLELGDSALYLCASSPLLSGRDGANVLTFGAGSRLTVL.

This rearrangement joins TRBV24-1 to TRBJ2-4, with TRBD1 matching over 9 bases. V was pared by 4 bases and J by 7 bases, with 7 bases of the junction left unmatched. Germline V gene lookup returns CDR1 KGHDR and CDR2 SFDVKD. The CDR3 extends over 15 amino acids. CDR3 nucleotides: TGTGCCACCAGTGACCCACAGGGGGCGGGGAACATTCAGTACTTC. It specifies CATSDPQGAGNIQYF.

The chain links TRBV5-4 to TRBJ1-1; TRBD1 aligns across 8 bases. The CDR3 is 16 residues long. CDR1 is SGHNT and CDR2 is YYREEE in the germline V gene (reference sequence). V trimming: 4 bases; J trimming: 0 bases; junction bases outside the gene matches: 8. The CDR3 loop is CASSPGRTGMNTEAFF. The CDR3 bases are TGTGCCAGCAGCCCAGGGAGGACAGGGATGAACACTGAAGCTTTCTTT.

The V gene is TRBV27, the J gene TRBJ1-1; 8 bases agree with TRBD1. CDR1 is MNHEY, CDR2 SMNVEV, per germline (reference sequence). The CDR3 sequence is 13 residues long. The J segment lost 5 bases and the V segment lost 5 bases, leaving 4 bases of the junction unmatched. CDR3 amino acids: CASSGRGHTEAFF. DNA of the CDR3: TGTGCCAGCAGTGGCAGGGGGCATACTGAAGCTTTCTTT.

This clone was picked up one time. The chain combines TRBV5-8 with TRBJ1-5; no firm D call. The CDR3 is 15 residues long. The germline V gene encodes CDR1 SGHTS and CDR2 YDEGEE. Trimming took 6 bases from V and 0 from J, leaving 13 bases between them. CDR3 bases: TGTGCCAGCACCCCGCGGGTGAATAGCAATCAGCCCCAGCATTTT. Residues: CASTPRVNSNQPQHF. Using reference TRBV5-8 and TRBJ1-5 for the parts outside the CDR3, the full variable domain is EAGVTQSPTHLIKTRGQQATLRCSPISGHTSVYWYQQALGLGLQFLLWYDEGEERNRGNFPPRFSGRQFPNYSSELNVNALELEDSALYLCASTPRVNSNQPQHFGDGTRLSIL.

This chain links TRBV10-2 with TRBJ1-1; a weak D match, TRBD1 (5 bases). Trimming took off 3 bases at V and 7 bases at J, with 9 bases between the two ends. The CDR3 totals 12 residues. In germline, CDR1 is WSHSY, CDR2 SAAADI. The CDR3 is CASSEGHGEAFF. CDR3 sequence (DNA): TGCGCCAGCAGTGAAGGACACGGTGAAGCTTTCTTT.

V gene TRBV6-5 combines with J gene TRBJ2-3; 9 bases fit TRBD2. The CDR3 loop spans 15 amino acids. In germline, CDR1 is MNHEY, CDR2 SVGAGI. With 8 bases clipped from V and 0 bases from J, the junction kept 6 bases outside the gene matches. The CDR3 DNA follows: TGTGCCAGCGAGGAACTAGCGGGTAGCACAGATACGCAGTATTTT. Its protein product is CASEELAGSTDTQYF.

V is TRBV12-3 or TRBV12-4 and J is TRBJ2-3, with TRBD1 identical over 7 bases. Trimming removed 10 bases from V and 0 bases from J; junction bases left unmatched: 4. This CDR3 region has 13 residues. The CDR3 is CATRGLSTDTQYF. In DNA, the CDR3 is TGTGCCACTAGGGGGCTTAGCACAGATACGCAGTATTTT.

The chain joins TRBV25-1 to TRBJ1-1; D is unresolved. Germline CDR1 reads MGHDK; CDR2 reads SYGVNS. V was trimmed by 1 base and J by 9 bases, leaving 12 bases between them. This CDR3 is 13 amino acids long. Written as DNA, the CDR3 is TGTGCCAGCAGTGAATCTCTAGGTCTTAAAGCTTTCTTT. Translation: CASSESLGLKAFF.

The chain employs TRBV7-9 and TRBJ2-2, with D unresolved. Germline values: CDR1 SEHNR, CDR2 FQNEAQ (reference sequence). V was cut by 5 bases and J by 5 bases, with 9 bases left in between. The CDR3 has 13 residues. In nucleotides, the CDR3 is TGTGCCAGCAGCACTGCTAGGACCGGGGAGCTGTTTTTT. Encoded protein: CASSTARTGELFF. Full variable domain (outside the CDR3, taken from reference TRBV7-9 and TRBJ2-2): DTGVSQNPRHKITKRGQNVTFRCDPISEHNRLYWYRQTLGQGPEFLTYFQNEAQLEKSRLLSDRFSAERPKGSFSTLEIQRTEQGDSAMYLCASSTARTGELFFGEGSRLTVL.

The chain has TRBV5-6 and TRBJ1-6; 7 bases match TRBD1. Germline V CDR1 and CDR2: SGHDT, YYEEEE. The CDR3 is 15 residues long. Losses at the gene ends were 1 base for V and 8 bases for J; bases not matched to a gene: 6. This CDR3 is CASSLRRGEDSPLHF. CDR3 nucleotides: TGTGCCAGCAGCTTGCGCAGGGGGGAGGATTCACCCCTCCACTTT. The entire variable domain, with the rest obtained from reference TRBV5-6 and TRBJ1-6, is as follows: DAGVTQSPTHLIKTRGQQVTLRCSPKSGHDTVSWYQQALGQGPQFIFQYYEEEERQRGNFPDRFSGHQFPNYSSELNVNALLLGDSALYLCASSLRRGEDSPLHFGNGTRLTVT.

The chain links TRBV13 to TRBJ2-5; possible D gene TRBD1, 5 bases. The V gene lost 3 bases and the J gene lost 7 bases, with 18 bases spanning the gap. In germline, CDR1 is PRHDT, CDR2 FYEKMQ (reference sequence). CDR3 length: 15 amino acids. The CDR3: CASSFGARVDWTQYF. CDR3 DNA sequence: TGTGCCAGCAGCTTTGGGGCCCGAGTTGATTGGACCCAGTACTTC.